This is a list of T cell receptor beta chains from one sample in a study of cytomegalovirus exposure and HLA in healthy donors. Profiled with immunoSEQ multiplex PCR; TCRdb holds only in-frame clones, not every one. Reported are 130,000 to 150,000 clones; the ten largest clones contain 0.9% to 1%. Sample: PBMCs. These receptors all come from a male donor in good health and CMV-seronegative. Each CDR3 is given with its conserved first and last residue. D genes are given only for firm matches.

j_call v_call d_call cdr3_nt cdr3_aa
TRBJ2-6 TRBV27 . TGTGCCAGCAGTGATACACCGATCTCTGGGGCCAACGTCCTGACTTTC CASSDTPISGANVLTF
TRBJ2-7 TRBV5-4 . TGTGCCAGCAGCTTGACAGGGAAGGACGAGCAGTACTTC CASSLTGKDEQYF
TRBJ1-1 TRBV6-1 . TGTGCCAGCAGTGAAGAAGCGAACACTGAAGCTTTCTTT CASSEEANTEAFF
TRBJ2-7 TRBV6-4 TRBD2 TGTGCCAGCAGGACTAGCGGGAGGTGGGGGTGTACGGGGGAGCAGTACTTC CASRTSGRWGCTGEQYF
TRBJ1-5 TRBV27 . TGTGCCAGCAGTCGAGTGGGCAGGGTAATGCCCCAGCATTTT CASSRVGRVMPQHF
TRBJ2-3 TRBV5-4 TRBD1 TGTGCCAGCAGCACCCGACAGGGTTTTCGCACAGATACGCAGTATTTT CASSTRQGFRTDTQYF
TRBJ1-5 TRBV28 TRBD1 TGTGCCAGCAGTTCCGACAGGGAAAACAATCAGCCCCAGCATTTT CASSSDRENNQPQHF
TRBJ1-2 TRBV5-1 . TGCGCCAGCCGAACCCAAATACAGACCAGGGGCCCTAACTATGGCTACACCTTC CASRTQIQTRGPNYGYTF
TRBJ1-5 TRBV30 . TGTGCCTGGAGTGCCTGGAGTGGGAGCAATCAGCCCCAGCATTTT CAWSAWSGSNQPQHF
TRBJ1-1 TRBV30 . TGTGCCTGGAGTGTAGGCCCAGGGTGGGGCACTGAAGCTTTCTTT CAWSVGPGWGTEAFF
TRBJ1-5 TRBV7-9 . TGTGCCAGCAGCCCGGGAGGCGTGCAGCCCCAGCATTTT CASSPGGVQPQHF
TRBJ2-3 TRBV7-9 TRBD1 TGTGCCAGCAGCCTAACAGGGGCCGGAGAAGATACGCAGTATTTT CASSLTGAGEDTQYF
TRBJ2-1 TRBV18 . TGTGCCAGCTCACCACGTACCACTATTCCATACAATGAGCAGTTCTTC CASSPRTTIPYNEQFF
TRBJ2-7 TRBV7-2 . TGTGCCAGCAGCTTACGGTCCCAGGCTTACTCCTACGAGCAGTACTTC CASSLRSQAYSYEQYF
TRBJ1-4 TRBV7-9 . TGTGCCAGCAGCATTTCCGGGACAAAAAAACTGTTTTTT CASSISGTKKLFF
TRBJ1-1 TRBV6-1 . TGTGCCAGTTTCCGGGACTTCTTCTCGCAAGCTTTCTTT CASFRDFFSQAFF
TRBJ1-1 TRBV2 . TGTGCCACTTTTCGGAGGGGCACTGAAGCTTTCTTT CATFRRGTEAFF
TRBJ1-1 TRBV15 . TGTGCCACCAGGATGGGAGTAAACACTGAAGCTTTCTTT CATRMGVNTEAFF
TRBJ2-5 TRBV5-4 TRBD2 TGTGCCAGCAGCCGCCAGACTAGCCTGGTTGGGGAGACCCAGTACTTC CASSRQTSLVGETQYF
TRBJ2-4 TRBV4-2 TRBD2 TGTGCCAGCAGCCAAGAGGGACTAGCGGGAAACATTCAGTACTTC CASSQEGLAGNIQYF
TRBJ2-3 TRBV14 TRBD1 TGTGCCAGCAGCCTTAGACAGGGGCTAGGCACAGATACGCAGTATTTT CASSLRQGLGTDTQYF
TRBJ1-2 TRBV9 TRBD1 TGTGCCAGCAGTGACGGCGACAGGGATTTCCAGGCAACCTATGGCTACACCTTC CASSDGDRDFQATYGYTF
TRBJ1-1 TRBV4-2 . TGTGCCAGCAGCCAAGGGGCGCGGGCTGAAGCTTTCTTT CASSQGARAEAFF
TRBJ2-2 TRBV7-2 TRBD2 TGTGCCAGCAGCTTGGGATCCGGGGGGTACACCGGGGAGCTGTTTTTT CASSLGSGGYTGELFF
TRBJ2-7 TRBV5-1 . TGCGCCAGCAGCTTGGGGACACGCGAGCAGTACTTC CASSLGTREQYF
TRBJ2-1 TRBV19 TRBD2 TGTGCCAGTAGTATAGGGACTAGCGGGAGCTACAATGAGCAGTTCTTC CASSIGTSGSYNEQFF
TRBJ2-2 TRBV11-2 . TGTGCCAGCAGCCCCGGCCAGAGGACCGGGGAGCTGTTTTTT CASSPGQRTGELFF
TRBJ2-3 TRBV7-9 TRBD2 TGTGCCAGCAGCTTATCGGGAGGGCCAGATACGCAGTATTTT CASSLSGGPDTQYF
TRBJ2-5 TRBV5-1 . TGCGCCAGCAGTATTGCGGGGACGCAAGAGACCCAGTACTTC CASSIAGTQETQYF
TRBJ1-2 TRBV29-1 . TGCAGCGTTGAAAGAGTGACAGAGTATGGCTACACCTTC CSVERVTEYGYTF
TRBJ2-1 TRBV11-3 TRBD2 TGTGCCAGCAGCCTCAGCGGGGGGGCTTACAATGAGCAGTTCTTC CASSLSGGAYNEQFF
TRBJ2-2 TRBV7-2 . TGTGCCAGCAGATCAGGGGGGAGCGGGGAGCTGTTTTTT CASRSGGSGELFF
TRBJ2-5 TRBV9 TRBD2 TGTGCCAGCAGGGGGACTAGCGACCCGACCCAGTACTTC CASRGTSDPTQYF
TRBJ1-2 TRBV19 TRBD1 TGTGCCAGTAGTACCGAAAGGACAGGGTTCGGTAACTATGGCTACACCTTC CASSTERTGFGNYGYTF
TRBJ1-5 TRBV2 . TGTGCCAGCAGTGGAAAGGTTCAGGCCCGAATTTATAGCAATCAGCCCCAGCATTTT CASSGKVQARIYSNQPQHF
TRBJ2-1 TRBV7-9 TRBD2 TGTGCCAGCAGCCCCCGGGGGGAGCGGGGGCTCAATGAGCAGTTCTTC CASSPRGERGLNEQFF
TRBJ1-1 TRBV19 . TGTGCCAGTAGTATGGCCCGGGTTAACACTGAAGCTTTCTTT CASSMARVNTEAFF
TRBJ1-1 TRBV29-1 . TGCAGCGTCCGTGGCAGCACTGAAGCTTTCTTT CSVRGSTEAFF
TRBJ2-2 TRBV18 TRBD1 TGTGCCAGCTCACCATTGAGGACAGGGGGGAACACCGGGGAGCTGTTTTTT CASSPLRTGGNTGELFF
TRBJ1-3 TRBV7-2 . TGTGCCAGCAGCTTATTTGCTTCGCCTAACGGAAACACCATATATTTT CASSLFASPNGNTIYF
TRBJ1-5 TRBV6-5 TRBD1 TGTGCCAGCAGGCCTACAGGGGGTAGCAATCAGCCCCAGCATTTT CASRPTGGSNQPQHF
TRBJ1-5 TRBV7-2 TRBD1 TGTGCCAGCAGCTTAGTGGGACAGGGAACCAATCAGCCCCAGCATTTT CASSLVGQGTNQPQHF
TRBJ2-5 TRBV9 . TGTGCCAGCAGCGTAGGGGTTCCGGGAGAGGTCCTAGGGACCCAGTACTTC CASSVGVPGEVLGTQYF
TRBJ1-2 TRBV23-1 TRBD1 TGCGCCAGCAGTCTTAGGGGGCCTGATGGCTACACCTTC CASSLRGPDGYTF
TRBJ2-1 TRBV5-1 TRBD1 TGCGCCAGCAGCCTGGGACAGGTCGCCTACAATGAGCAGTTCTTC CASSLGQVAYNEQFF
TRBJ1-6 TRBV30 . TGTGCCTGGAGTGTCTGGGGCCCGGGACACTCCTATAATTCACCCCTCCACTTT CAWSVWGPGHSYNSPLHF
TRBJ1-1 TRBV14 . TGTGCCAGCAGCCAACAGCAGGGAAGCACTGAAGCTTTCTTT CASSQQQGSTEAFF
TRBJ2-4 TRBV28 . TGTGCCATCCGGAGGGGAAACATTCAGTACTTC CAIRRGNIQYF